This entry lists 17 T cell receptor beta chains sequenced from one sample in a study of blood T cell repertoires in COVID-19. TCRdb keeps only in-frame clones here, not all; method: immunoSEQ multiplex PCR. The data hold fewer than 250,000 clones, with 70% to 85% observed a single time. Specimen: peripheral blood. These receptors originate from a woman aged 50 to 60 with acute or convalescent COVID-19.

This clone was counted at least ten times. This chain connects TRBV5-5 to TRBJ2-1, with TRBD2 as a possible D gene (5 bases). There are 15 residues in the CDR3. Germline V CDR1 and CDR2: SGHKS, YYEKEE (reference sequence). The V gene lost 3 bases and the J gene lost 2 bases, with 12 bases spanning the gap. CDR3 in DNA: TGTGCCAGCAGCTCAACGTCGGGGACCTACAATGAGCAGTTCTTC. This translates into CASSSTSGTYNEQFF.

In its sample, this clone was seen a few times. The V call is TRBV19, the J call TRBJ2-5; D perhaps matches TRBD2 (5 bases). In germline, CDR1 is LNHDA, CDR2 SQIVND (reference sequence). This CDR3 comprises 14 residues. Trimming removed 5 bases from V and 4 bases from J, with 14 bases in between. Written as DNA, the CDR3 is TGTGCCAGTAGTTTGGGAGTCCACGGAGAGACCCAGTACTTC. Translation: CASSLGVHGETQYF.

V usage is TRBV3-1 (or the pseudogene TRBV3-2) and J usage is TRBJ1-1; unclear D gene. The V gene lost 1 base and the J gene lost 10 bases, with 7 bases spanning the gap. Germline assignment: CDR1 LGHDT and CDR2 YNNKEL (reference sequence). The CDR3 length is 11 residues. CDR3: CASSQAGGAFF. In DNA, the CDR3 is TGTGCCAGCAGCCAAGCAGGAGGAGCTTTCTTT.

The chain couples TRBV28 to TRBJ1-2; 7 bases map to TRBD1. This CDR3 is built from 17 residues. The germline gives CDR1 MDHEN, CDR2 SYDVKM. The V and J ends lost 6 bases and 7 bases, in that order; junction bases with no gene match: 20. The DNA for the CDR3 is TGTGCCAGCAGCCTCCCGGCCTTGACAGGGTACGTGGCTGGCTACACCTTC. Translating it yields CASSLPALTGYVAGYTF.

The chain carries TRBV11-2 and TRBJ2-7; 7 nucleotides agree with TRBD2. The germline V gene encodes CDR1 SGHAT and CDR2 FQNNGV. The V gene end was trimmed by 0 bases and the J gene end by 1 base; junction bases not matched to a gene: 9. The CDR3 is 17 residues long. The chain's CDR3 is CASSLDRGGLRSYEQYF. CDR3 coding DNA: TGTGCCAGCAGCTTAGATCGCGGGGGTCTTCGGTCCTACGAGCAGTACTTC.

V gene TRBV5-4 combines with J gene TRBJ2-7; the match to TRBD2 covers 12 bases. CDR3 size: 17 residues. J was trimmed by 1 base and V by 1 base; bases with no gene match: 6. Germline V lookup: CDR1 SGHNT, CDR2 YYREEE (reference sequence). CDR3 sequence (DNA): TGTGCCAGCAGCTTGACACTACTAGCGGGGGGATCCTACGAGCAGTACTTC. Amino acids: CASSLTLLAGGSYEQYF.

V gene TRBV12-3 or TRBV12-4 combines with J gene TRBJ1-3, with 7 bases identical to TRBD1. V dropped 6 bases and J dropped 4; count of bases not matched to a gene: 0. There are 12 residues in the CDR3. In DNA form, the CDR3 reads TGTGCCAGCAGGGACAGGGGAAACACCATATATTTT. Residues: CASRDRGNTIYF.

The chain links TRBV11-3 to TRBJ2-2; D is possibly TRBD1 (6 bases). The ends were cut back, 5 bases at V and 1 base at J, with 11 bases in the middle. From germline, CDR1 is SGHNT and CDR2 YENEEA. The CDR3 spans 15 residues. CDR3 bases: TGTGCCAGCAGCCAGGGGAGAGGGAACACCGGGGAGCTGTTTTTT. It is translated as CASSQGRGNTGELFF.

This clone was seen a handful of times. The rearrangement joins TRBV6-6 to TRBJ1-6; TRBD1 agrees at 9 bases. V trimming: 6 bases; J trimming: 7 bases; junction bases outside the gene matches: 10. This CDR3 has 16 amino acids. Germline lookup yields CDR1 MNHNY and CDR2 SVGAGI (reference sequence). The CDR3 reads CASSPSRTGANSPLHF. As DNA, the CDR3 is TGTGCCAGCAGCCCCTCTAGGACAGGGGCAAATTCACCCCTCCACTTT.

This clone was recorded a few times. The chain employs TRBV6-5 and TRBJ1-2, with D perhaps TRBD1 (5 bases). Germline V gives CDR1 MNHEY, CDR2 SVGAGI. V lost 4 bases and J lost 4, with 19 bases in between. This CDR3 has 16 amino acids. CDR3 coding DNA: TGTGCCAGCAGTTCCCTGCTCAGGGTGGAAGGCTATGGCTACACCTTC. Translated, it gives CASSSLLRVEGYGYTF.

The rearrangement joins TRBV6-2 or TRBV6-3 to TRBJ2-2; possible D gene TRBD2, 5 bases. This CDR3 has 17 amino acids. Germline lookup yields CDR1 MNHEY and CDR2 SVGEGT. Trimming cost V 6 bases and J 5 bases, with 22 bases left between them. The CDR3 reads CASSSSLQVRGTGELFF. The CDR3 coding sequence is TGTGCCAGCAGCTCTTCTCTCCAGGTACGCGGGACCGGGGAGCTGTTTTTT.

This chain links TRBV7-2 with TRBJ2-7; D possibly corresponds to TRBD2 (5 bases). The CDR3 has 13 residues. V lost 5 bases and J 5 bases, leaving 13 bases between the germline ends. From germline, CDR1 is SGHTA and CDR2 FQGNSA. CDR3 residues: CASSPSRENEQYF. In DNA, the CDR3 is TGTGCCAGCAGCCCCTCGAGGGAAAACGAGCAGTACTTC.

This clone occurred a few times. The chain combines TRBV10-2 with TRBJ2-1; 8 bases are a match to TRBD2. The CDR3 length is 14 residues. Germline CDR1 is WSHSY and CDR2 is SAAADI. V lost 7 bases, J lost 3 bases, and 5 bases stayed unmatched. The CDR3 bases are TGCGCCAGCATACCTAGCGGGCTCTACAATGAGCAGTTCTTC. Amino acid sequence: CASIPSGLYNEQFF.

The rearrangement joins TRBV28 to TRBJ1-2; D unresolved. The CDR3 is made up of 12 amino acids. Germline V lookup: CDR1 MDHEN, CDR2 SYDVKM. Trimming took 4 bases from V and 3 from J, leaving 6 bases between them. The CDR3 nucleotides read TGTGCCAGCAGTTCCTACGACTATGGCTACACCTTC. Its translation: CASSSYDYGYTF.

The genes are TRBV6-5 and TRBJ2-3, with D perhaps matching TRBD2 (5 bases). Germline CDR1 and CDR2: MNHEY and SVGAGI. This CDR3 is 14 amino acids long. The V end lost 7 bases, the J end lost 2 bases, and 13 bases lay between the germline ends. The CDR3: CASIRGLYTDTQYF. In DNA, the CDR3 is TGTGCCAGCATCCGAGGACTCTACACAGATACGCAGTATTTT.

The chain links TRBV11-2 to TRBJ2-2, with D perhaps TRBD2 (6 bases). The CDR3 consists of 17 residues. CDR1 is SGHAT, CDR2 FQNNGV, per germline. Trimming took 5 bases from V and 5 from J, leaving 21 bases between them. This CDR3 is CASSPVEEGRRTGELFF. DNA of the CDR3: TGTGCCAGCAGCCCCGTGGAGGAGGGGCGTAGGACCGGGGAGCTGTTTTTT.

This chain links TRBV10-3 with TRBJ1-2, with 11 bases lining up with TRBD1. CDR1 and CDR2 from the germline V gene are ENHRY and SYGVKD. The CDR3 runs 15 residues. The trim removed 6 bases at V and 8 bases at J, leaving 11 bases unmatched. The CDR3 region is CAISSPGQGDVGYTF. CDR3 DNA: TGTGCCATCAGCTCCCCGGGACAGGGGGATGTAGGCTACACCTTC.